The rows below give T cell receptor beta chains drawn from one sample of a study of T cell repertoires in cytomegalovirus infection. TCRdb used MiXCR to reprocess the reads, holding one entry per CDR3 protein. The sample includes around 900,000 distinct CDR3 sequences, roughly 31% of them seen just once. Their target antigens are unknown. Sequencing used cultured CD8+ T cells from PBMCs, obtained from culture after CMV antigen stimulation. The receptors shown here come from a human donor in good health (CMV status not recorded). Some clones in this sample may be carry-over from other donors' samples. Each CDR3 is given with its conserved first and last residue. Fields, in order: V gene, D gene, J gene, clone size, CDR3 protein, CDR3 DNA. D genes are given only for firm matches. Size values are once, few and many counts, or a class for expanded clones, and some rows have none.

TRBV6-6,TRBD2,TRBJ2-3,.,CASSYRAGHTDTQYF,TGTGCCAGCAGTTACCGAGCGGGGCACACAGATACGCAGTATTTT
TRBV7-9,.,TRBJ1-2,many,CASSLVAGNYGYTF,TGTGCCAGCAGCTTAGTTGCGGGGAACTATGGCTACACCTTC
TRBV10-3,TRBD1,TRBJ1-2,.,CAIRLRDREDYGYTF,TGTGCCATCAGACTCCGGGACAGGGAGGACTATGGCTACACCTTC
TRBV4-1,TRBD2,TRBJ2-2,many,CASSPGTSGEYDTGELFF,TGCGCCAGCAGCCCCGGGACTAGCGGGGAATATGACACCGGGGAGCTGTTTTTT
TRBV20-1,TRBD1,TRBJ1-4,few,CSARDWSGTGGGEKLFF,TGCAGTGCTAGAGACTGGTCAGGAACAGGGGGAGGAGAAAAACTGTTTTTT
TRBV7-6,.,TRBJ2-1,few,CASSSFRDNEQFF,TGTGCTAGCAGCTCCTTCCGGGACAATGAGCAGTTCTTC
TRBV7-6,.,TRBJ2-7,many,CASSLAVGGEQYF,TGTGCCAGCAGCTTAGCGGTTGGTGGAGAGCAGTACTTC
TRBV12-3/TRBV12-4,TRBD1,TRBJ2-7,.,CASSSDRDSYEQHF,TGTGCCAGCAGTTCGGACAGGGACTCCTACGAGCAGCACTTC
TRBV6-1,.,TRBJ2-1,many,CASSASERYYNEQFF,TGTGCCAGCAGTGCCAGCGAAAGATATTACAATGAGCAGTTCTTC
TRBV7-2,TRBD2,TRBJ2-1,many,CASSLVASGGGKVYNEQFF,TGTGCCAGCAGCTTAGTGGCCAGCGGGGGGGGGAAAGTCTACAATGAGCAGTTCTTC
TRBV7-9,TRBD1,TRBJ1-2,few,CASSPGTAANYGYTF,TGTGCCAGCAGCCCTGGGACAGCAGCTAACTATGGCTACACCTTC
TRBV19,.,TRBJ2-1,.,CASSIGSNEQFF,TGTGCCAGTAGTATAGGGTCCAATGAGCAGTTCTTC
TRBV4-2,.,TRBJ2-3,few,CASSQDGERFPWGTDTQYF,TGTGCCAGCAGCCAAGATGGGGAGAGGTTCCCATGGGGCACAGATACGCAGTATTTT
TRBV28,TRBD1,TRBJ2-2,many,CASSLDRERNTGELFF,TGTGCCAGCAGTCTCGACAGGGAAAGGAACACCGGGGAGCTGTTTTTT